This entry concerns a single T cell receptor beta chain. This clone was recorded once. Its antigen remains undetermined. Base-call qualities are not available, and no considerably larger clone is one nucleotide away. The germline V gene (reference sequence) gives CDR1 as LGHDT and CDR2 as YNNKEL. Trimming at the junction amounts to 1 base on V and 4 bases on J, and the germline ends lie 7 bases apart. Including cysteine and phenylalanine, the CDR3 has 13 amino acids. Only the CDR3 region is kept as DNA, spanning 39 bases read in frame from base 1. The sample belongs to a study of blood T cell repertoires in COVID-19 (TCRdb year 2020). Notes on the research overall: Samples from collaborators originated in the United States, Italy and Spain and spanned both the acute and convalescent phases of COVID-19. The samples were drawn from the first 160 participants of the ongoing ImmuneRACE study and from 950 to 1,500 subjects provided by 6 global collaborators. Sample metadata almost always included a de-identified subject ID, COVID-19 status, age in years and sex. The prospective study material was composed of cDNA or gDNA derived from T cells, B-cell-depleted T cells, or PBMCs. Subjects who had been exposed to COVID-19, were actively infected with it, or had recovered from it provided the deeply sampled blood TCRbeta repertoires that made up the dataset. Where available, HLA class I and class II types were taken from metadata supplied by the sample provider and were not determined by assay-based typing. The repertoires were released in a freely available public database intended as a resource for research on the immune response to SARS-CoV-2. General findings and caveats noted by the study authors: The amount of clinical and demographic metadata varied by source and participant and was provided uncurated.

Whole blood was collected in K2EDTA tubes by collaborating institutions according to the institutions' own protocols. For TCRbeta analysis, collaborators shipped samples as frozen whole blood, isolated PBMCs, or DNA extracted from either of those sample types. The immunoSEQ Assay, a bias-controlled multiplex PCR, was used to amplify TCRbeta CDR3 regions from genomic DNA. Under the source paper's analysis protocol: Within the assay, amplification of reference gene primers was used to estimate how many nucleated cells each sample contained. To quantify the absolute abundance of each unique TCRbeta CDR3 rearrangement, sequence reads were collapsed and filtered. For each sample, productive Simpson clonality was calculated by taking the square root of Simpson's diversity index across productive rearrangements. This is the immuneACCESS table as TCRdb keeps it, with only in-frame sequences that have V and J called. A part of the clones is gone; compared with another copy, unresolved V genes explain less than half, and the rest is unexplained. For V, J and clone size, that table is used; D and trimming come from the DNA. This sample lists around 260,000 clones; 85% were detected once. Of the sample, 10% to 15% falls within the top ten clones.

The clonotype originates from a human donor in a cohort sampled during active COVID-19. The chain is made from TRBV3-1 (or the pseudogene TRBV3-2) and TRBJ1-2, with the D gene call left open. Sequencing was carried out using peripheral blood. DNA sequence: TGTGCCAGCAGCCAAGCGGACTTCTATGGCTACACCTTC. This encodes CASSQADFYGYTF.